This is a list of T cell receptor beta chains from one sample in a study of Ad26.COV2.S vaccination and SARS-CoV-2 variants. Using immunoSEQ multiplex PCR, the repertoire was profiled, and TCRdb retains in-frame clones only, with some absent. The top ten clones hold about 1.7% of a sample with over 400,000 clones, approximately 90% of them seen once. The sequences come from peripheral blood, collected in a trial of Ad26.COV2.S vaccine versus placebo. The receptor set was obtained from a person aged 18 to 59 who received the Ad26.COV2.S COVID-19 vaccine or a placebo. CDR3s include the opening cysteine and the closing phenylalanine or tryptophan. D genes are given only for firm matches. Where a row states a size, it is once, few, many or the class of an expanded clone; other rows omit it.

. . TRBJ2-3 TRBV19 CASSIDAGNTDTQYF TGTGCCAGTAGTATAGATGCGGGGAACACAGATACGCAGTATTTT
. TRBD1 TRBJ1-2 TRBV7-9 CASSPRGGQGANYGYTF TGTGCCAGCAGCCCTAGAGGGGGACAGGGAGCTAACTATGGCTACACCTTC
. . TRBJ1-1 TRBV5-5 CASSFATLNTEAFF TGTGCCAGCAGCTTCGCTACACTGAACACTGAAGCTTTCTTT
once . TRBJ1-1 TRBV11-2 CASSLTGAMNTEAFF TGTGCCAGCAGCTTGACAGGAGCCATGAACACTGAAGCTTTCTTT
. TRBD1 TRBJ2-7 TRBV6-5 CASTPPRQGINEQYF TGTGCCAGCACCCCCCCCCGACAGGGTATCAACGAGCAGTACTTC
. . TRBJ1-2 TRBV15 CATSSARRTYGYTF TGTGCCACCAGCAGTGCCCGACGGACCTATGGCTACACCTTC
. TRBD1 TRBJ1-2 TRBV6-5 CASSYKGDRVFAGYTF TGTGCCAGCAGTTACAAGGGGGACAGGGTTTTCGCTGGCTACACCTTC
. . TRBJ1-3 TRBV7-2 CASSLVAGGNTIYF TGTGCCAGCAGCTTAGTGGCAGGGGGAAACACCATATATTTT
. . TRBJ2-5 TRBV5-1 CASRTSGHLLQETQYF TGCGCCAGCAGAACATCGGGACACCTTTTACAAGAGACCCAGTACTTC
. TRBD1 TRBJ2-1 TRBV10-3 CAISEHSTGGAYNEQFF TGTGCCATCAGTGAGCATTCGACAGGGGGCGCCTACAATGAGCAGTTCTTC
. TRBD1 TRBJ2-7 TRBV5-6 CASSPGPRGYEQYF TGTGCCAGCAGCCCTGGGCCCAGGGGGTACGAGCAGTACTTC
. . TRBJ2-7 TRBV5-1 CASSTDSYEQYF TGCGCCAGCAGCACGGACAGCTACGAGCAGTACTTC
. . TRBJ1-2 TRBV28 CASSSRQDGYTF TGTGCCAGCAGTTCGCGACAGGATGGCTACACCTTC
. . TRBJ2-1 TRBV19 CASRPTGTISYNEQFF TGTGCCAGTAGGCCGACAGGTACTATCTCCTACAATGAGCAGTTCTTC
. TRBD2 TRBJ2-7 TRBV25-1 CASNEYSGGKQYF TGTGCCAGCAATGAATATAGCGGGGGTAAGCAGTACTTC
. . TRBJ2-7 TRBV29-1 CSVGPGTGYEQYF TGCAGCGTTGGCCCAGGAACGGGTTACGAGCAGTACTTC
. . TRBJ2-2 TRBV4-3 CASSQDRAANTGELFF TGCGCCAGCAGCCAAGATCGGGCGGCGAACACCGGGGAGCTGTTTTTT
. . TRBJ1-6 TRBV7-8 CASSFPGTYNSPLHF TGTGCCAGCAGCTTCCCGGGTACCTATAATTCACCCCTCCACTTT
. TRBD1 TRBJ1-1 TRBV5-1 CASSLTGAAGTTEAFF TGCGCCAGCAGCTTGACAGGGGCCGCCGGTACCACTGAAGCTTTCTTT
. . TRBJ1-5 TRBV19 CASSIEEGHQPQHF TGTGCCAGTAGTATAGAAGAGGGGCATCAGCCCCAGCATTTT
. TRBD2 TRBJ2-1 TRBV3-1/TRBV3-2 CASSVPPGLASHNEQFF TGTGCCAGCAGCGTTCCTCCGGGACTAGCGTCGCACAATGAGCAGTTCTTC
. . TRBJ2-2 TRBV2 CASSLRAQGTGELFF TGTGCCAGCAGTCTCCGGGCCCAGGGCACCGGGGAGCTGTTTTTT
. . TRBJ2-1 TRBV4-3 CASSQDGGGTYNEQFF TGCGCCAGCAGCCAAGATGGGGGCGGAACCTACAATGAGCAGTTCTTC
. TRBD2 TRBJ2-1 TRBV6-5 CASSYNGGGDEQFF TGTGCCAGCAGTTACAATGGCGGGGGGGATGAGCAGTTCTTC
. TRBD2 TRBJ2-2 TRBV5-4 CASSLGGVTGELFF TGTGCCAGCAGCCTCGGGGGGGTCACCGGGGAGCTGTTTTTT
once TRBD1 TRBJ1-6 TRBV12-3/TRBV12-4 CASSPDRNSPLHF TGTGCCAGCAGTCCGGACAGGAATTCACCCCTCCACTTT
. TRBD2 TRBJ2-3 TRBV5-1 CASSGTSKDTQYF TGCGCCAGCAGCGGGACTAGCAAAGATACGCAGTATTTT
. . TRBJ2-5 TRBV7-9 CASSLGFIDQETQYF TGTGCCAGCAGCTTAGGGTTTATTGACCAAGAGACCCAGTACTTC
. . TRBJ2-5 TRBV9 CASSVQGARETQYF TGTGCCAGCAGCGTCCAGGGCGCCCGAGAGACCCAGTACTTC
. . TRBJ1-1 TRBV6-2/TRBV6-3 CASSYYWGGSVSAFF TGTGCCAGCAGCTATTATTGGGGGGGCTCCGTTTCAGCTTTCTTT
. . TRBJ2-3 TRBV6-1 CASSEVLGRGTDTQYF TGTGCCAGCAGTGAAGTACTAGGCAGGGGCACAGATACGCAGTATTTT
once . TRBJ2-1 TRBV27 CASSFLGHQGSNEQFF TGTGCCAGCAGTTTCCTTGGACATCAAGGGTCCAATGAGCAGTTCTTC
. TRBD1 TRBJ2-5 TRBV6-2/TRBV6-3 CASSYGDRDETQYF TGTGCCAGCAGTTATGGGGACAGGGACGAGACCCAGTACTTC
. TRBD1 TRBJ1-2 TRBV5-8 CASSWTGGFRGYTF TGTGCCAGCAGCTGGACAGGGGGCTTCCGTGGCTACACCTTC
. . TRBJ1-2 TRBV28 CASSLRDRKVYGYTF TGTGCCAGCAGTTTACGAGACAGAAAGGTTTATGGCTACACCTTC
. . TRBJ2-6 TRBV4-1 CASSQVSQGSGANVLTF TGCGCCAGCAGCCAAGTCAGTCAGGGCTCTGGGGCCAACGTCCTGACTTTC
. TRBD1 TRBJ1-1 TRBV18 CASSPGQGANTEAFF TGTGCCAGCTCGCCGGGACAGGGTGCGAACACTGAAGCTTTCTTT
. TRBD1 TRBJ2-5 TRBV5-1 CASSSYDRGLEDQETQYF TGCGCCAGCAGCTCATACGACAGGGGGCTTGAAGATCAAGAGACCCAGTACTTC
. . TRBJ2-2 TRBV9 CASSAGWGNTGELFF TGTGCCAGCAGCGCCGGGTGGGGGAACACCGGGGAGCTGTTTTTT
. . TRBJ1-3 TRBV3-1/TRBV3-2 CASSQGEGALLNTIYF TGTGCCAGCAGCCAAGGAGAAGGGGCCCTGTTAAACACCATATATTTT
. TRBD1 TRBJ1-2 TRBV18 CASSPGQGFYGYTF TGTGCCAGCTCACCCGGACAGGGATTCTATGGCTACACCTTC
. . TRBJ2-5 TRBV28 CASSFNEYQETQYF TGTGCCAGCAGTTTTAATGAGTACCAAGAGACCCAGTACTTC
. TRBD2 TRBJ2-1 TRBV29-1 CSVEVGGGKQFF TGCAGCGTTGAAGTTGGCGGGGGGAAGCAGTTCTTC
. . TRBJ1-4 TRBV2 CASLSGEKLFF TGTGCCAGCCTTAGTGGCGAAAAACTGTTTTTT
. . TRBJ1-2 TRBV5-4 CASSSSHRASSGYTF TGTGCCAGCAGCTCAAGCCACAGGGCTAGCTCTGGCTACACCTTC
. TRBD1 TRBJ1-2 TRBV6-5 CASSYRPGGSGYTF TGTGCCAGCAGTTACCGGCCAGGGGGCTCTGGCTACACCTTC
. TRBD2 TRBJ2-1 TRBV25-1 CASRSGGGPYNEQFF TGTGCCAGCAGAAGTGGCGGGGGGCCCTACAATGAGCAGTTCTTC
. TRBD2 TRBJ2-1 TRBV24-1 CATSDPTSVNNEQFF TGTGCCACCAGTGATCCGACTAGCGTTAACAATGAGCAGTTCTTC
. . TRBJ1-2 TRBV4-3 CASSQDASLGYTF TGCGCCAGCAGCCAAGATGCTTCCCTGGGCTACACCTTC
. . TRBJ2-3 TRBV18 CASSPPSPSTDTQYF TGTGCCAGCTCACCACCCTCCCCTAGCACAGATACGCAGTATTTT
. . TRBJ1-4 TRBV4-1 CASSQDQGQRNEKLFF TGCGCCAGCAGCCAAGATCAAGGACAGAGGAATGAAAAACTGTTTTTT
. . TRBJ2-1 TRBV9 CASSVAGSSDEQFF TGTGCCAGCAGCGTAGCGGGCTCCTCGGATGAGCAGTTCTTC
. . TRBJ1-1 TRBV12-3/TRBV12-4 CASSFFPNTEAFF TGTGCCAGCAGTTTTTTCCCTAACACTGAAGCTTTCTTT
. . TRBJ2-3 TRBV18 CASSPRTDTDTQYF TGTGCCAGCTCACCACGGACAGACACAGATACGCAGTATTTT
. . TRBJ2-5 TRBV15 CATSRVRGAETQYF TGTGCCACCAGCAGAGTACGGGGGGCTGAGACCCAGTACTTC
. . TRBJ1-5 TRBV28 CASRSTGMGNQPQHF TGTGCCAGCAGGTCTACAGGGATGGGCAATCAGCCCCAGCATTTT
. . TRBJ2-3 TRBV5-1 CASSFLGNADTQYF TGCGCCAGCAGCTTCCTCGGGAATGCAGATACGCAGTATTTT
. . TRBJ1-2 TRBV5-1 CASRRGVDDYGYTF TGCGCCAGCAGGAGAGGAGTTGATGACTATGGCTACACCTTC